This is a list of T cell receptor beta chains from one sample in a study of T cell changes during pregnancy in multiple sclerosis. Generated by immunoSEQ multiplex PCR, the TCRdb table keeps only in-frame clones and is missing some. This table holds tens of thousands of clones, over 80% found once. Material: CD8+ T cells from peripheral blood mononuclear cells, obtained in the third trimester of pregnancy. These TCRs come from a female donor in good health, enrolled as a control in a pregnancy study. Each CDR3 is given with its conserved first and last residue. The D gene is left open where the match is weak. Rows give clone size only sometimes, using once, few, many, or a class for an expanded clone.

>NA|NA|TRBJ2-5|TRBV11-2|15
CASSFPQAQGETQYF
TGTGCCAGCAGCTTCCCACAGGCCCAGGGGGAGACCCAGTACTTC
>NA|NA|TRBJ2-7|TRBV30|12
CAWTGVDYEQYF
TGTGCCTGGACAGGGGTCGATTACGAGCAGTACTTC
>NA|once|TRBJ1-2|TRBV27|14
CASWGPLSNYGYTF
TGTGCCAGCTGGGGGCCGCTATCTAACTATGGCTACACCTTC
>NA|NA|TRBJ1-4|TRBV7-3|16
CASSETPPLGWEKLFF
TGTGCCAGCAGCGAAACTCCGCCCCTCGGGTGGGAAAAACTGTTTTTT
>TRBD1|NA|TRBJ1-1|TRBV27|13
CASWRTGHTEAFF
TGTGCCAGCTGGAGGACAGGGCACACTGAAGCTTTCTTT
>NA|NA|TRBJ2-1|TRBV6-6|11
CASSQNNEQFF
TGTGCCAGCAGTCAAAACAATGAGCAGTTCTTC
>NA|NA|TRBJ2-3|TRBV6-6|16
CASSYIAHPGADTQYF
TGTGCCAGCAGTTACATTGCCCACCCGGGAGCAGATACGCAGTATTTT
>NA|NA|TRBJ1-5|TRBV27|12
CASRSLERDWHF
TGTGCCAGCAGGTCTCTAGAGAGGGACTGGCATTTT
>TRBD1|NA|TRBJ2-7|TRBV5-8|14
CASSQGQGTYEQYF
TGTGCCAGCAGCCAGGGACAGGGAACCTACGAGCAGTACTTC
>NA|once|TRBJ1-2|TRBV27|16
CASSLSPEGPIHGYTF
TGTGCCAGCAGTTTATCGCCGGAGGGACCTATTCATGGCTACACCTTC
>NA|NA|TRBJ2-1|TRBV21-1|18
CASSTGTSGGWEDNEQFF
TGTGCCAGCAGCACCGGGACTAGCGGGGGCTGGGAGGACAATGAGCAGTTCTTC
>TRBD1|NA|TRBJ1-4|TRBV19|15
CASSAGQGAVEKLFF
TGTGCCAGTAGTGCCGGACAGGGGGCGGTCGAAAAACTGTTTTTT
>NA|NA|TRBJ1-2|TRBV27|14
CASSLMAGNYGYTF
TGTGCCAGCAGTTTAATGGCAGGAAACTATGGCTACACCTTC
>NA|NA|TRBJ2-7|TRBV19|12
CASSVRGSEQYF
TGTGCCAGTAGTGTCAGGGGAAGCGAGCAGTACTTC
>NA|NA|TRBJ2-1|TRBV4-1|15
CASSQDRGVGNEQFF
TGCGCCAGCAGCCAAGACAGGGGAGTTGGGAATGAGCAGTTCTTC
>TRBD1|few|TRBJ1-1|TRBV9|13
CASSHRGYTEAFF
TGTGCCAGCAGCCACAGGGGATACACTGAAGCTTTCTTT
>NA|NA|TRBJ1-1|TRBV5-6|15
CASSLGGVSNTEAFF
TGTGCCAGCAGCTTGGGGGGGGTTTCGAACACTGAAGCTTTCTTT
>TRBD1|NA|TRBJ1-6|TRBV6-1|16
CASSEIWTGTNSPLHF
TGTGCCAGCAGTGAAATCTGGACAGGGACTAATTCACCCCTCCACTTT
>TRBD1|NA|TRBJ2-7|TRBV7-9|19
CASSSPSGTGGTFDPEQYF
TGTGCCAGCAGCTCTCCATCCGGGACAGGCGGTACGTTTGACCCCGAGCAGTACTTC
>NA|few|TRBJ1-1|TRBV27|13
CASSFGENTEAFF
TGTGCCAGCAGTTTCGGGGAGAACACTGAAGCTTTCTTT
>TRBD1|NA|TRBJ1-1|TRBV27|13
CASRTGGYTEAFF
TGTGCCTCCCGGACAGGGGGCTACACTGAAGCTTTCTTT
>NA|few|TRBJ2-7|TRBV7-9|15
CASRDHRDTSYEQYF
TGTGCCAGCAGGGATCACCGGGACACTAGCTACGAGCAGTACTTC
>NA|NA|TRBJ1-1|TRBV30|13
CARGTGRNTEAFF
TGTGCCAGGGGTACCGGGCGGAACACTGAAGCTTTCTTT
>NA|NA|TRBJ1-2|TRBV29-1|14
CSVLYAEEGYGYTF
TGCAGCGTTTTATACGCAGAAGAGGGCTATGGCTACACCTTC
>NA|NA|TRBJ2-7|TRBV6-1|16
CASSEGLAASSYEQYF
TGTGCCAGCAGTGAAGGTTTAGCGGCCAGCTCCTACGAGCAGTACTTC
>NA|once|TRBJ1-2|TRBV18|16
CASSLAPQGHNYGYTF
TGTGCCAGCTCACTCGCCCCCCAGGGGCACAACTATGGCTACACCTTC
>NA|NA|TRBJ2-1|TRBV6-6|16
CASRGVSHRSYNEQFF
TGTGCCAGCAGGGGTGTTAGCCACCGCTCCTACAATGAGCAGTTCTTC
>NA|NA|TRBJ2-5|TRBV7-6|13
CASRPTSSETQYF
TGTGCCAGCAGGCCTACTAGCAGTGAGACCCAGTACTTC
>NA|NA|TRBJ1-2|TRBV4-3|15
CASSQDRREDYGYTF
TGCGCCAGCAGCCAAGATAGGAGGGAGGACTATGGCTACACCTTC
>NA|NA|TRBJ1-2|TRBV7-9|11
CASSLSRGLHF
TGTGCCAGCAGCTTGTCACGGGGTCTACACTTC
>NA|NA|TRBJ2-7|TRBV18|15
CASSPMEDEAYEQYF
TGTGCCAGCTCACCAATGGAGGATGAGGCCTACGAGCAGTACTTC
>NA|NA|TRBJ2-7|TRBV9|14
CASSPLGETYEQYF
TGTGCCAGCAGCCCCCTAGGGGAAACCTACGAGCAGTACTTC
>NA|once|TRBJ1-5|TRBV19|16
CASSMPQEYSNQPQHF
TGTGCCAGTAGTATGCCTCAGGAATATAGCAATCAGCCCCAGCATTTT
>TRBD1|NA|TRBJ1-2|TRBV23-1|18
CASTHPTGGLVWSDGYTF
TGCGCCAGCACTCACCCTACAGGGGGACTTGTGTGGTCGGATGGCTACACCTTC
>NA|NA|TRBJ1-5|TRBV9|13
CASSVTGNQPQHF
TGTGCCAGCAGCGTAACGGGCAATCAGCCCCAGCATTTT
>TRBD1|NA|TRBJ1-5|TRBV27|12
CASTTGVQPQHF
TGTGCCAGCACTACAGGGGTTCAGCCCCAGCATTTT
>TRBD1|once|TRBJ2-7|TRBV7-9|14
CASSDRDRVNEQYF
TGTGCCAGCAGCGACCGGGACAGGGTAAACGAGCAGTACTTC
>TRBD1|NA|TRBJ2-7|TRBV6-5|16
CASSYAVRTGYYEQYF
TGTGCCAGCAGTTACGCGGTACGGACAGGCTACTACGAGCAGTACTTC
>TRBD1|NA|TRBJ2-7|TRBV7-2|14
CASSLWDSRYEQYF
TGTGCCAGCAGCTTATGGGACAGCCGCTACGAGCAGTACTTC
>TRBD1|NA|TRBJ2-7|TRBV25-1|15
CASSDKTGGSYEQYF
TGTGCCAGCAGTGATAAAACAGGGGGCTCCTACGAGCAGTACTTC
>TRBD1|NA|TRBJ1-2|TRBV30|14
CAWEPGTGVYGYTF
TGTGCCTGGGAACCTGGGACAGGGGTCTATGGCTACACCTTC